The clone carrying this T cell receptor beta chain was counted ten times or more. Antigen unknown. Absent ophthalmopathy progression within 18 months defined stable Graves' hyperthyroidism. The study enrolled patients aged 18 to 65 with newly diagnosed hyperthyroidism of under 2 months' duration. The study left out patients who had uncontrolled infection, other autoimmune disease, pregnancy or lactation. V lost 5 bases and J 7 bases, leaving 15 bases between the germline ends. This CDR3 region has 15 residues. Germline V gene lookup returns CDR1 LNHNV and CDR2 YYDKDF (reference sequence). The data belong to a study of T cells in Graves' hyperthyroidism and ophthalmopathy. Researchers amplified the TCR beta CDR3 regions from RNA transcripts. HTBI primers were the set used in a first-round RT-PCR of the TCR CDR3. MiXCR, applied by TCRdb to the multiplex PCR reads, yields one record per CDR3 protein. The sample carries around 760,000 distinct CDR3 sequences, roughly a third recorded once.

General study findings and limits: The model identified upcoming ophthalmopathy a median 6.5 months ahead of onset.

The sequence derives from a woman in her thirties or forties with Graves' hyperthyroidism. Sequenced sample: blood. This chain connects TRBV15 to TRBJ1-6; unclear D gene. CDR3 protein: CATSASTVRNSPLHF. CDR3 nucleotides: TGTGCCACCAGCGCATCGACTGTTAGAAATTCACCCCTCCACTTT.